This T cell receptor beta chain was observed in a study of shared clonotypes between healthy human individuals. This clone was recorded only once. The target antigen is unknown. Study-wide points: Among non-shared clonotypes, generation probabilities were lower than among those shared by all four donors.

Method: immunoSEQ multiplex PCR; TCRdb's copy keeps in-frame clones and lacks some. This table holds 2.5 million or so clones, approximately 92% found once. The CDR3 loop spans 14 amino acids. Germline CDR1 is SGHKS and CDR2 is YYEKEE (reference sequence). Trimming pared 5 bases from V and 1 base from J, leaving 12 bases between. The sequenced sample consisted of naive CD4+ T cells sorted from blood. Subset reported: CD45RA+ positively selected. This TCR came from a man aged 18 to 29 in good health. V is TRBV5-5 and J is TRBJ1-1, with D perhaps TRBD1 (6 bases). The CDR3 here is CASRPGTPNTEAFF. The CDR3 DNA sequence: TGTGCCAGCAGGCCCGGGACACCGAACACTGAAGCTTTCTTT.